Presented here are 17 T cell receptor beta chains from one specimen sequenced in a study of Ad26.COV2.S vaccination and SARS-CoV-2 variants. Assay used: immunoSEQ multiplex PCR; TCRdb lists only in-frame clones, some missing. This table holds approximately 400,000 clones, around 84% found once. Regarding treatment: 15 to 20 received Ad26.COV2.S at low or high dose, single or two shots; several received placebo; per-sample allocation not given. Day 63 after the first vaccine or placebo injection was the time point for sampling. The source was peripheral blood, collected in a trial of Ad26.COV2.S vaccine versus placebo. The receptors stem from a person aged 18-65 years who received the Ad26.COV2.S COVID-19 vaccine or a placebo.

This clone was recorded once. The chain combines TRBV6-5 with TRBJ2-1, with 8 nucleotides matching TRBD2. The CDR3 spans 15 residues. The germline V gene has CDR1 MNHEY and CDR2 SVGAGI. V dropped 6 bases and J dropped 4; count of bases not matched to a gene: 8. In DNA form, the CDR3 reads TGTGCCAGCAGAACCAGCGGGGGCCAATACAATGAGCAGTTCTTC. Translated, it gives CASRTSGGQYNEQFF.

A few counts support this clone. The rearrangement uses TRBV6-1 and TRBJ1-3, with TRBD1 as a possible D gene (6 bases). The CDR3 length is 19 residues. V was trimmed by 2 bases and J by 4 bases, leaving 24 bases between them. Per the germline V gene, CDR1 is MNHNS and CDR2 is SASEGT. CDR3 nucleotides: TGTGCCAGCAGTGAAAGTGTTGTTATACAGGGAGAGCAAGGAAACACCATATATTTT. As protein: CASSESVVIQGEQGNTIYF.

The chain combines TRBV27 with TRBJ2-7; 7 positions match TRBD2. Germline V gene sequence: CDR1 MNHEY, CDR2 SMNVEV (reference sequence). With 1 base clipped from V and 3 bases from J, the junction kept 3 bases outside the gene matches. The CDR3 is 14 residues long. The chain's CDR3 is CASSLFGGSYEQYF. The CDR3 bases are TGTGCCAGCAGTTTATTCGGGGGGAGCTACGAGCAGTACTTC.

The CDR3 region has the DNA TGTGCCACCAGCAGAGACGTCAACACTGAAGCTTTCTTT. This codes for CATSRDVNTEAFF. This chain links TRBV15 with TRBJ1-1; no reliable D call. Trimming shortened V by 0 bases and J by 2 bases, and 4 bases separated the two germline ends. The CDR3 covers 13 residues. Germline V lookup: CDR1 LNHNV, CDR2 YYDKDF (reference sequence).

The chain recombines TRBV18 with TRBJ2-7; D is perhaps TRBD1 (5 bases). CDR3 length equals 13 residues. V lost 2 bases, J lost 2 bases, and 7 bases lay in between. Germline loops: CDR1 KGHSH, CDR2 LQKENI. This CDR3 is CASSPGAPYEQYF. The DNA of the CDR3 is TGTGCCAGCTCACCAGGGGCCCCCTACGAGCAGTACTTC. The full variable domain, in which reference TRBV18 and TRBJ2-7 provide the parts outside the CDR3, is NAGVMQNPRHLVRRRGQEARLRCSPMKGHSHVYWYRQLPEEGLKFMVYLQKENIIDESGMPKERFSAEFPKEGPSILRIQQVVRGDSAAYFCASSPGAPYEQYFGPGTRLTVT.

The CDR3 nucleotides are TGTGCCAGCAGCCAAGATAGGCTAGCGGGAGATTACGAGCAGTACTTC. Translation: CASSQDRLAGDYEQYF. V usage is TRBV3-1 (or the pseudogene TRBV3-2) and J usage is TRBJ2-7, with 10 bases aligning to TRBD2. There are 16 residues in the CDR3. The V gene's germline CDR1 is LGHDT and CDR2 YNNKEL (reference sequence). With V trimmed by 0 bases and J by 4 bases, 6 bases remained unmatched.

The gene calls are TRBV18 and TRBJ1-1; 9 bases are a match to TRBD1. V lost 5 bases and J lost 8; bases outside the gene matches: 3. CDR3 length: 12 amino acids. Germline loops: CDR1 KGHSH, CDR2 LQKENI. Here the CDR3 reads CASSFTGGEAFF. As DNA, the CDR3 is TGTGCCAGCTCATTTACAGGGGGCGAAGCTTTCTTT.

J is TRBJ1-1 and V is TRBV9; possibly TRBD1 for D (6 bases). With 6 bases removed from V and 1 base from J, the gap between germline ends came to 13 bases. The length of the CDR3 is 14 residues. From germline, CDR1 is SGDLS and CDR2 YYNGEE. CDR3: CASTRQATNTEAFF. CDR3 bases: TGTGCCAGCACGCGACAGGCGACGAACACTGAAGCTTTCTTT.

The chain carries TRBV4-3 and TRBJ2-3; D call uncertain. The V and J ends lost 0 bases and 1 base respectively, with 11 bases between them. The CDR3 has 16 amino acids. Germline V gene sequence: CDR1 LGHNA, CDR2 YSLEER. DNA of the CDR3: TGCGCCAGCAGCCAAGAAAGGAGCGCCCGCACAGATACGCAGTATTTT. Amino acid sequence: CASSQERSARTDTQYF.

The sample holds one count of this clone. The V call is TRBV14, the J call TRBJ2-7, with TRBD2 as a possible D gene (6 bases). Germline V gene sequence: CDR1 SGHDN, CDR2 FVKESK. Trimming left V 4 bases short and J 0 bases short, with 13 bases between. CDR3 length equals 15 residues. The chain's CDR3 is CASSPGGTISYEQYF. The CDR3 region has the DNA TGTGCCAGCAGCCCTGGCGGGACGATCTCCTACGAGCAGTACTTC.

The CDR3 coding sequence is TGTGCCAGCAGTCCGACGATCCCAGATACGCAGTATTTT. It is translated as CASSPTIPDTQYF. The genes are TRBV7-2 and TRBJ2-3, with unresolved D. From germline, CDR1 is SGHTA and CDR2 FQGNSA. CDR3 length equals 13 residues. Trimming cost V 6 bases and J 4 bases, with 11 bases left between them.

The chain is built from TRBV5-1 and TRBJ2-2; TRBD2 aligns across 10 bases. From germline, CDR1 is SGHRS and CDR2 YFSETQ. This CDR3 contains 16 residues. Trimming removed 0 bases from V and 5 bases from J; junction bases left unmatched: 4. CDR3 nucleotides: TGCGCCAGCAGCTTGGTAGCGGGAGGAAGTACCGGGGAGCTGTTTTTT. As protein: CASSLVAGGSTGELFF. Full variable domain (missing parts from reference TRBV5-1 and TRBJ2-2): KAGVTQTPRYLIKTRGQQVTLSCSPISGHRSVSWYQQTPGQGLQFLFEYFSETQRNKGNFPGRFSGRQFSNSRSEMNVSTLELGDSALYLCASSLVAGGSTGELFFGEGSRLTVL.

The gene calls are TRBV6-6 and TRBJ1-4; 7 positions agree with TRBD1. Germline CDR1 MNHNY, CDR2 SVGAGI (reference sequence). V was clipped by 6 bases and J by 5 bases; unmatched bases: 9. This CDR3 spans 15 amino acids. CDR3 residues: CASSHPLQGNEKLFF. CDR3 DNA sequence: TGTGCCAGCAGCCACCCTCTACAGGGGAATGAAAAACTGTTTTTT.

This chain links TRBV27 with TRBJ2-2, with TRBD2 identical over 8 bases. This CDR3 contains 17 residues. Germline CDR1 reads MNHEY; CDR2 reads SMNVEV (reference sequence). J was trimmed by 0 bases and V by 6 bases; bases with no gene match: 9. CDR3: CASSTGGPESNTGELFF. Here the CDR3 DNA reads TGTGCCAGCAGCACGGGAGGGCCCGAATCGAACACCGGGGAGCTGTTTTTT.

The rearrangement joins TRBV12-3 or TRBV12-4 to TRBJ2-7, with unresolved D. The CDR3 spans 12 residues. V was cut by 6 bases and J by 2 bases, with 8 bases left in between. The CDR3 bases are TGTGCCAGCAGCAACCGGGCCTACGAGCAGTACTTC. This translates into CASSNRAYEQYF.

The V call is TRBV9, the J call TRBJ2-7, with TRBD1 identical over 8 bases. The CDR3 extends over 16 amino acids. V dropped 0 bases and J dropped 4; count of bases not matched to a gene: 9. Germline CDR1 is SGDLS and CDR2 is YYNGEE. The DNA of the CDR3 is TGTGCCAGCAGCGTAGGAAGATCAGGGGGCGGTTACGAGCAGTACTTC. This translates into CASSVGRSGGGYEQYF.

The chain is built from TRBV5-6 and TRBJ1-2, with 10 bases that match TRBD1. The CDR3 loop spans 14 amino acids. CDR1 is SGHDT, CDR2 YYEEEE, per germline. Trimming took 2 bases from V and 3 from J; bases not matched to a gene: 1. CDR3 bases: TGTGCCAGCAGCTTCGGGACAGGGGACTATGGCTACACCTTC. Its translation: CASSFGTGDYGYTF.